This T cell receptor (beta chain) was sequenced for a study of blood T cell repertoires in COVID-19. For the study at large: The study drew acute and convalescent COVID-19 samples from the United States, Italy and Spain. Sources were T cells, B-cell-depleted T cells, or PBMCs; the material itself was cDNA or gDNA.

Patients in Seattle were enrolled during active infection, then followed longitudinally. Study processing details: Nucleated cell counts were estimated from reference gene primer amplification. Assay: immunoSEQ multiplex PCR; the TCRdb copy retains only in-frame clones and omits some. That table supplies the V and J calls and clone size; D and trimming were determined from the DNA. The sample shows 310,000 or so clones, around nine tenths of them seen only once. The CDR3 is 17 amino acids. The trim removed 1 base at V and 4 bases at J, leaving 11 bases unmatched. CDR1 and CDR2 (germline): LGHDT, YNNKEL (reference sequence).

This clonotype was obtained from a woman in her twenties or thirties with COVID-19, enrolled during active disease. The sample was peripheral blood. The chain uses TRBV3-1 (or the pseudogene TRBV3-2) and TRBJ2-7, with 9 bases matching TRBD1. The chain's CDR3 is CASSQGVSGQGNYEQYF. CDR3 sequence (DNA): TGTGCCAGCAGCCAAGGGGTCTCGGGACAGGGTAATTACGAGCAGTACTTC.